This T cell receptor (beta chain) was sequenced for a study of human CD8 memory T cell subsets. General study results and limits: The study sequenced T cell receptor beta chains alone.

This CDR3 is 15 amino acids long. Germline loops: CDR1 SGHVS, CDR2 FQNEAQ. By UMI-labeled 5' RACE, the TCR beta libraries were made. TCRdb reanalyzed the 5' RACE reads and collapses them to one entry per CDR3 protein, without DNA. In all, the sample yields some 11,000 distinct CDR3 sequences. To note about this clonotype: Its specificity is not known.

The material sequenced was CD8+ stem-like memory T cells (TSCM and TCM) sorted from PBMCs. The subset here: stem-like memory CD8 T cells (TSTEM), CCR7+ PD-1- TIGIT-. The rearrangement uses TRBV7-8 and TRBJ2-1; TCRdb indicates TRBD1, and absent DNA this call remains unverified. This TCR derives from a human donor in good health. This chain's CDR3 is CASSLLGQEYNEQFF.